Following are 4 T cell receptor beta chains from one sample sequenced in a study of cytomegalovirus exposure and HLA in healthy donors. Researchers ran the PCR with 60 Vbeta and 13 Jbeta primers. TCRdb's table, derived via immunoSEQ multiplex PCR, lists solely in-frame clones and lacks some. The record lists 45,000 to 70,000 clones, of which the ten most abundant hold 10% to 15%. The specimen sequenced was PBMCs. These TCRs come from a woman in her 30s in good health and CMV-seropositive.

This chain links TRBV6-5 with TRBJ2-2; the match to TRBD1 covers 8 bases. Per germline, CDR1 MNHEY and CDR2 SVGAGI. CDR3 length: 14 amino acids. After removal of 5 bases from V and 6 bases from J, the junction contained 5 bases not matched to a gene. The CDR3 loop is CASSGDRGAGELFF. As DNA, the CDR3 is TGTGCCAGCAGTGGCGACAGGGGAGCCGGGGAGCTGTTTTTT.

The gene calls are TRBV6-1 and TRBJ1-1; D may be TRBD1 (6 bases). The germline gives CDR1 MNHNS, CDR2 SASEGT. CDR3 length: 13 amino acids. Trimming stripped 6 bases from V and 3 bases from J, with 11 bases between. The CDR3 is CASREGGYTEAFF. The CDR3 DNA sequence: TGTGCCAGCAGGGAGGGGGGGTACACTGAAGCTTTCTTT.

Comment on this clone: Sequence at one end of the junction differs from germline and may be a read error. The V call is TRBV30, the J call TRBJ2-7, with 7 bases fitting TRBD2. The CDR3 contains 15 residues. Looked up from germline, CDR1 is GTSNPN and CDR2 is SVGIG (reference sequence). Here the CDR3 DNA reads TGTGCCGGGAGTGCCCAAGGACTAGATTACCGCGAGCAGTACTTC. This gives the protein CAGSAQGLDYREQYF. The full variable domain, in which reference TRBV30 and TRBJ2-7 provide the parts outside the CDR3, is SQTIHQWPATLVQPVGSPLSLECTVEGTSNPNLYWYRQAAGRGLQLLFYSVGIGQISSEVPQNLSASRPQDRQFILSSKKLLLSDSGFYLCAGSAQGLDYREQYFGPGTRLTVT.

This chain links TRBV27 with TRBJ1-2; D may be TRBD1 (5 bases). The CDR3 is 14 amino acids. V lost 4 bases and J 2 bases, leaving 11 bases between the germline ends. Germline V gene lookup returns CDR1 MNHEY and CDR2 SMNVEV (reference sequence). The CDR3: CASSYGGLNYGYTF. The CDR3 coding sequence is TGTGCCAGCAGTTACGGGGGACTCAACTATGGCTACACCTTC.